A selection of T cell receptor beta chains follows, all from one sample in a study of technical replicates of blood from several donors. The protocol was immunoSEQ multiplex PCR, while the TCRdb copy is restricted to in-frame clones and leaves out a portion. The sample has about 53,000 clones, just over 85% seen once. The sample was PBMCs. Source of these receptors: a human donor in good health. Some clones in this sample may be carry-over from other donors' samples. CDR3s include the opening cysteine and the closing phenylalanine or tryptophan. The D gene is left open where the match is weak. Not every row has a clone size; where given, it reads once, few, many or a size class.

V: TRBV6-5
size: .
J: TRBJ2-1
D: .
CDR3: CASSTPQGGYNEQFF
DNA: TGTGCCAGCAGTACCCCACAGGGAGGGTACAATGAGCAGTTCTTC

V: TRBV30
size: .
J: TRBJ2-1
D: TRBD2
CDR3: CAWRVEGRLAGYNEQFF
DNA: TGTGCCTGGAGGGTCGAGGGGAGGCTAGCGGGGTACAATGAGCAGTTCTTC

V: TRBV19
size: .
J: TRBJ2-3
D: .
CDR3: CASSIRYPDTQYF
DNA: TGTGCCAGTAGTATCCGGTACCCAGATACGCAGTATTTT

V: TRBV2
size: .
J: TRBJ1-5
D: TRBD1
CDR3: CASSVSTGGRSNQPQHF
DNA: TGTGCCAGCAGTGTCTCGACAGGGGGCCGTAGCAATCAGCCCCAGCATTTT

V: TRBV29-1
size: .
J: TRBJ1-6
D: .
CDR3: CSARDTGGSPLHF
DNA: TGCAGCGCCCGGGACACGGGGGGATCACCCCTCCACTTT

V: TRBV6-1
size: .
J: TRBJ2-7
D: .
CDR3: CASSDRGWGTEQYF
DNA: TGTGCCAGCAGTGATCGCGGGTGGGGAACCGAGCAGTACTTC

V: TRBV7-9
size: .
J: TRBJ2-1
D: TRBD1
CDR3: CASSSGQGYNEQFF
DNA: TGTGCCAGCAGCTCGGGACAGGGGTACAATGAGCAGTTCTTC

V: TRBV6-5
size: .
J: TRBJ1-1
D: .
CDR3: CASSYGGMNTEAFF
DNA: TGTGCCAGCAGTTACGGGGGCATGAACACTGAAGCTTTCTTT

V: TRBV7-2
size: .
J: TRBJ2-1
D: .
CDR3: CASSFTRDWEGGKQFF
DNA: TGTGCCAGCAGCTTCACCCGGGACTGGGAGGGGGGGAAGCAGTTCTTC

V: TRBV4-2
size: .
J: TRBJ2-1
D: .
CDR3: CASSQEGAVNEQFF
DNA: TGTGCCAGCAGCCAAGAGGGGGCCGTGAATGAGCAGTTCTTC

V: TRBV18
size: .
J: TRBJ2-3
D: TRBD2
CDR3: CASSPLAIIAGPDTQYF
DNA: TGTGCCAGCTCACCCTTGGCGATAATAGCGGGACCAGATACGCAGTATTTT

V: TRBV4-3
size: .
J: TRBJ2-1
D: TRBD2
CDR3: CASSQEGLAGGRDEQFF
DNA: TGCGCCAGCAGCCAAGAGGGTCTAGCGGGGGGCAGGGATGAGCAGTTCTTC

V: TRBV7-3
size: .
J: TRBJ2-3
D: TRBD2
CDR3: CASRPSGGAGDTQYF
DNA: TGTGCCAGCAGACCCAGCGGGGGGGCAGGGGATACGCAGTATTTT

V: TRBV7-2
size: .
J: TRBJ1-1
D: TRBD1
CDR3: CASSLQGAQNTEAFF
DNA: TGTGCCAGCAGCCTACAGGGGGCTCAGAACACTGAAGCTTTCTTT

V: TRBV19
size: .
J: TRBJ1-1
D: .
CDR3: CASQAGVTEAFF
DNA: TGTGCCAGCCAAGCCGGGGTAACTGAAGCTTTCTTT

V: TRBV14
size: once
J: TRBJ2-2
D: TRBD2
CDR3: CASKLAGVTEELFF
DNA: TGTGCCAGCAAACTAGCGGGAGTAACCGAGGAGCTGTTTTTT

V: TRBV14
size: .
J: TRBJ1-1
D: TRBD1
CDR3: CASSFYRDRDTEAFF
DNA: TGTGCCAGCAGCTTCTACCGGGACAGGGACACTGAAGCTTTCTTT

V: TRBV6-4
size: .
J: TRBJ2-1
D: .
CDR3: CASSEGQAGGDEQFF
DNA: TGTGCCAGCAGTGAAGGGCAGGCCGGCGGGGATGAGCAGTTCTTC

V: TRBV6-1
size: .
J: TRBJ2-7
D: TRBD1
CDR3: CATGQGTTGFEQYF
DNA: TGTGCCACGGGACAGGGGACCACGGGGTTCGAGCAGTACTTC

V: TRBV5-5
size: .
J: TRBJ1-4
D: TRBD1
CDR3: CASSSGQGRNEKLFF
DNA: TGTGCCAGCAGCTCCGGACAGGGGAGGAATGAAAAACTGTTTTTT

V: TRBV4-3
size: .
J: TRBJ2-7
D: TRBD2
CDR3: CASSQGLAGLEQYF
DNA: TGCGCCAGCAGCCAGGGACTAGCGGGACTCGAGCAGTACTTC

V: TRBV5-1
size: large
J: TRBJ2-1
D: TRBD2
CDR3: CASSSSGGYNEQFF
DNA: TGCGCCAGCAGCTCTAGCGGGGGCTACAATGAGCAGTTCTTC

V: TRBV5-1
size: .
J: TRBJ2-5
D: TRBD2
CDR3: CASSLAGGTQETQYF
DNA: TGCGCCAGCAGCTTGGCCGGGGGGACCCAAGAGACCCAGTACTTC

V: TRBV18
size: .
J: TRBJ1-3
D: TRBD1
CDR3: CASSPWTGVGNTIYF
DNA: TGTGCCAGCTCACCTTGGACAGGGGTAGGAAACACCATATATTTT

V: TRBV5-1
size: once
J: TRBJ2-1
D: .
CDR3: CASSPGGGKFYNEQFF
DNA: TGCGCCAGCAGCCCTGGGGGCGGTAAGTTCTACAATGAGCAGTTCTTC

V: TRBV4-1
size: .
J: TRBJ2-2
D: TRBD2
CDR3: CASSHPGTTTGELFF
DNA: TGCGCCAGCAGCCACCCCGGGACTACGACCGGGGAGCTGTTTTTT

V: TRBV4-2
size: .
J: TRBJ2-2
D: .
CDR3: CASTKTGELFF
DNA: TGTGCCTCTACTAAGACCGGGGAGCTGTTTTTT

V: TRBV2
size: .
J: TRBJ2-7
D: .
CDR3: CASSVSGVGPYEQYF
DNA: TGTGCCAGCAGTGTTTCGGGGGTGGGACCATACGAGCAGTACTTC

V: TRBV5-3
size: .
J: TRBJ2-5
D: TRBD2
CDR3: CARSLEGLAGQETQYF
DNA: TGTGCCAGAAGCTTGGAGGGGTTAGCGGGGCAAGAGACCCAGTACTTC

V: TRBV9
size: .
J: TRBJ2-7
D: .
CDR3: CASSVEQGPYEQYF
DNA: TGTGCCAGCAGCGTAGAACAGGGACCCTACGAGCAGTACTTC

V: TRBV6-1
size: .
J: TRBJ1-1
D: .
CDR3: CASSDYGTASEAFF
DNA: TGTGCCAGCAGTGATTATGGGACTGCTTCTGAAGCTTTCTTT

V: TRBV19
size: .
J: TRBJ2-1
D: .
CDR3: CASSIGVYNEQFF
DNA: TGTGCCAGTAGTATAGGAGTATACAATGAGCAGTTCTTC

V: TRBV29-1
size: .
J: TRBJ1-5
D: .
CDR3: CSVEVGYNQPQHF
DNA: TGCAGCGTTGAAGTCGGTTACAATCAGCCCCAGCATTTT

V: TRBV6-1
size: .
J: TRBJ2-7
D: .
CDR3: CASSEVSRLLTRSYEQYF
DNA: TGTGCCAGCAGTGAAGTGAGCAGGCTTCTAACTCGCTCCTACGAGCAGTACTTC

V: TRBV4-3
size: .
J: TRBJ2-7
D: TRBD1
CDR3: CASSPRTGEYEQYF
DNA: TGCGCCAGCAGCCCCCGGACAGGAGAATACGAGCAGTACTTC

V: TRBV6-1
size: few
J: TRBJ2-2
D: .
CDR3: CASSPLAGELFF
DNA: TGTGCCAGCAGTCCCCTTGCCGGGGAGCTGTTTTTT

V: TRBV5-6
size: .
J: TRBJ2-7
D: .
CDR3: CASSSAYSEQYF
DNA: TGTGCCAGCAGCTCTGCCTACTCCGAGCAGTACTTC

V: TRBV7-2
size: .
J: TRBJ1-4
D: .
CDR3: CASSLAGTNRLRGEGKLFF
DNA: TGTGCCAGCAGCTTAGCGGGTACTAACAGACTGCGCGGGGAGGGAAAACTGTTTTTT

V: TRBV18
size: .
J: TRBJ1-5
D: .
CDR3: CASSDSGVQPQHF
DNA: TGTGCCAGCTCTGACAGCGGGGTTCAGCCCCAGCATTTT

V: TRBV6-5
size: once
J: TRBJ1-1
D: TRBD1
CDR3: CASRGQENTEAFF
DNA: TGTGCCAGCAGGGGACAGGAGAACACTGAAGCTTTCTTT